This TCR beta chain was observed in a study of beta chain features in type 1 diabetes. The study's findings and limits: Shorter TCRB CDR3s, moderately but significantly so, were found in Type 1 diabetes patients in all four CD4+ subsets.

Regarding this clone: The antigen remains undetermined.

The isolated RNA, all of it, was reverse transcribed, so expressed TCRB transcripts were what got sequenced. Generated by immunoSEQ multiplex PCR, the TCRdb table keeps only in-frame clones and is missing some. The table shows about 260,000 clones, with over 20% occurring only once. The V and J ends lost 4 bases and 4 bases, in that order; junction bases with no gene match: 3. CDR1 and CDR2 (germline): SGHKS, YYEKEE (reference sequence). The CDR3 runs to 14 residues. The chain carries TRBV5-5 and TRBJ2-1; TRBD1 aligns across 9 bases. The clonotype comes from a woman between 35 and 50 years old with type 1 diabetes. The sample comprised naive CD4+ T cells from blood. CDR3 loop: CASSPGQGYNEQFF. The DNA for the CDR3 is TGTGCCAGCAGCCCGGGACAGGGTTACAATGAGCAGTTCTTC. The full variable domain, its missing parts supplied by reference TRBV5-5 and TRBJ2-1, is DAGVTQSPTHLIKTRGQQVTLRCSPISGHKSVSWYQQVLGQGPQFIFQYYEKEERGRGNFPDRFSARQFPNYSSELNVNALLLGDSALYLCASSPGQGYNEQFFGPGTRLTVL.